This is a list of T cell receptor beta chains from one sample in a study of CD8 T cells in ankylosing spondylitis. One entry per CDR3 protein results from TCRdb running MiXCR on the 5' RACE reads. The repertoire holds some 240,000 distinct CDR3 sequences, with more than 20% as singletons. The specimen sequenced was blood, either unsorted or a sorted T cell fraction (not recorded which). These receptors all stem from a male donor with ankylosing spondylitis or in good health (not recorded which). CDR3s include the opening cysteine and the closing phenylalanine or tryptophan. D genes are given only for firm matches. The listing skips clone size in some rows; elsewhere it reads once, few, many or a size class.

j_call: TRBJ2-6; d_call: .; v_call: TRBV28; clone_size: many; cdr3_nt: TGTGCCAGCAGTTTGACTGGGGCCAACGTCCTGACTTTC; cdr3_aa: CASSLTGANVLTF
j_call: TRBJ2-1; d_call: TRBD2; v_call: TRBV20-1; clone_size: many; cdr3_nt: TGCAGTGCCGGCCTAGCGGATAATGAGCAGTTCTTC; cdr3_aa: CSAGLADNEQFF
j_call: TRBJ2-3; d_call: .; v_call: TRBV20-1; clone_size: many; cdr3_nt: TGCAGTGCAAGGGGGGGGGGCGGAACAGATACGCAGTATTTT; cdr3_aa: CSARGGGGTDTQYF
j_call: TRBJ1-2; d_call: .; v_call: TRBV9; clone_size: many; cdr3_nt: TGTGCCAGCAGCGTAGGCACAACTAACTATGGCTACACCTTC; cdr3_aa: CASSVGTTNYGYTF
j_call: TRBJ2-4; d_call: .; v_call: TRBV27; clone_size: .; cdr3_nt: TGTGCCAGCAGCCCTGGACTGACACGGGCCAAAAACATTCAGTACTTC; cdr3_aa: CASSPGLTRAKNIQYF
j_call: TRBJ2-5; d_call: .; v_call: TRBV2; clone_size: few; cdr3_nt: TGTGCCAGCAGTGGCTCAGTGGTCGTAGGAGAGACCCAGTACTTC; cdr3_aa: CASSGSVVVGETQYF
j_call: TRBJ2-7; d_call: .; v_call: TRBV20-1; clone_size: .; cdr3_nt: TGCAGTGCTACCCCTCCAGGCGGCTACGAGCAGTACTTC; cdr3_aa: CSATPPGGYEQYF
j_call: TRBJ2-3; d_call: TRBD1; v_call: TRBV12-3/TRBV12-4; clone_size: many; cdr3_nt: TGTGCCAGCAGTTCACAGACAGGGGGCTTCACAGATACGCAGTATTTT; cdr3_aa: CASSSQTGGFTDTQYF
j_call: TRBJ2-1; d_call: .; v_call: TRBV20-1; clone_size: few; cdr3_nt: TGCAGTGCATCCCATCCTCGGGAGTTCTTC; cdr3_aa: CSASHPREFF
j_call: TRBJ1-1; d_call: TRBD1; v_call: TRBV10-3; clone_size: few; cdr3_nt: TGTGCCATCAGTGACAGGGGGACTGAAGCTTTCTTT; cdr3_aa: CAISDRGTEAFF
j_call: TRBJ2-2; d_call: .; v_call: TRBV29-1; clone_size: .; cdr3_nt: TGCAGCGTCCGGACTCAGGACGGGGAGCTGTTTTTT; cdr3_aa: CSVRTQDGELFF
j_call: TRBJ2-7; d_call: TRBD1; v_call: TRBV4-1; clone_size: .; cdr3_nt: TGCGCCAGCAGCCAAGGTCGAGAGGGACAGGGGTACGAGCAGTACTTC; cdr3_aa: CASSQGREGQGYEQYF
j_call: TRBJ2-2; d_call: .; v_call: TRBV29-1; clone_size: .; cdr3_nt: TGCAGCGTTGGGTTCTCCGGGGAGCTGTTTTTT; cdr3_aa: CSVGFSGELFF
j_call: TRBJ2-7; d_call: TRBD2; v_call: TRBV12-3/TRBV12-4; clone_size: many; cdr3_nt: TGTGCCAGCCAGGATAGCGGGGGCGGCTCCTACGAGCAGTACTTC; cdr3_aa: CASQDSGGGSYEQYF
j_call: TRBJ2-3; d_call: .; v_call: TRBV20-1; clone_size: few; cdr3_nt: TGCAGTCTGCCGAGACACCGCACAGATACGCAGTATTTT; cdr3_aa: CSLPRHRTDTQYF
j_call: TRBJ1-4; d_call: .; v_call: TRBV11-3; clone_size: .; cdr3_nt: TGTGCCAGCAGCTCTTCAGGGCAGAATGAAAAACTGTTTTTT; cdr3_aa: CASSSSGQNEKLFF
j_call: TRBJ1-2; d_call: TRBD1; v_call: TRBV20-1; clone_size: many; cdr3_nt: TGCAGTGCGGACAAGACAGGGACGGACTATGGCTACACCTTC; cdr3_aa: CSADKTGTDYGYTF
j_call: TRBJ2-5; d_call: .; v_call: TRBV20-1; clone_size: .; cdr3_nt: TGCAGTGTTAGAGATCCGGGGCGTGAGACCCAGTACTTC; cdr3_aa: CSVRDPGRETQYF
j_call: TRBJ2-1; d_call: .; v_call: TRBV20-1; clone_size: many; cdr3_nt: TGCAGTGCTCCTCCCGCCGGGGGTGCCTCCTACAATGAGCAGTTCTTC; cdr3_aa: CSAPPAGGASYNEQFF
j_call: TRBJ2-1; d_call: TRBD1; v_call: TRBV12-3/TRBV12-4; clone_size: few; cdr3_nt: TGTGCCAGCAGTTTTCGTACAGGGGATGCCAATGAGCAGTTCTTC; cdr3_aa: CASSFRTGDANEQFF
j_call: TRBJ2-5; d_call: TRBD1; v_call: TRBV2; clone_size: .; cdr3_nt: TGTGCCAGCAGGCCGGACAGGGCCCAAGAGACCCAGTACTTC; cdr3_aa: CASRPDRAQETQYF
j_call: TRBJ2-5; d_call: .; v_call: TRBV29-1; clone_size: many; cdr3_nt: TGCAGCGTTGAAGGCGTCGGCGGCGGGACCCAGTACTTC; cdr3_aa: CSVEGVGGGTQYF
j_call: TRBJ2-1; d_call: TRBD1; v_call: TRBV7-9; clone_size: once; cdr3_nt: TGTGCCAGCAGCTTATGGGACAGCCCATACAATGAGCAGTTCTTC; cdr3_aa: CASSLWDSPYNEQFF
j_call: TRBJ1-1; d_call: TRBD1; v_call: TRBV20-1; clone_size: few; cdr3_nt: TGCAGTGCTCCGAGACAGGGAGGCACTGAAGCTTTCTTT; cdr3_aa: CSAPRQGGTEAFF
j_call: TRBJ2-3; d_call: .; v_call: TRBV20-1; clone_size: .; cdr3_nt: TGCAGTGCCCAGGGCCGGGGGCGCTTCACAGATACGCAGTATTTT; cdr3_aa: CSAQGRGRFTDTQYF
j_call: TRBJ1-6; d_call: TRBD1; v_call: TRBV4-2; clone_size: many; cdr3_nt: TGTGCCAGCAGCCAACAGGGGGCGGATAATTCACCCCTCCACTTT; cdr3_aa: CASSQQGADNSPLHF
j_call: TRBJ2-2; d_call: .; v_call: TRBV6-1; clone_size: .; cdr3_nt: TGTGCCAGCACCCGGGGGAGGAACACCGGGGAGCTGTTTTTT; cdr3_aa: CASTRGRNTGELFF
j_call: TRBJ2-2; d_call: .; v_call: TRBV7-3; clone_size: many; cdr3_nt: TGTGCCAGCAGCTCCAGGGCGAACACCGGGGAGCTGTTTTTT; cdr3_aa: CASSSRANTGELFF
j_call: TRBJ2-4; d_call: .; v_call: TRBV9; clone_size: .; cdr3_nt: TGTGCCAGCAGCGTAGGCCCTGGGGGCGGGAGAAACATTCAGTACTTC; cdr3_aa: CASSVGPGGGRNIQYF
j_call: TRBJ2-7; d_call: TRBD1; v_call: TRBV12-3/TRBV12-4; clone_size: many; cdr3_nt: TGTGCCAGCAGACCCGGACAGGTAAACTCCTACGAGCAGTACTTC; cdr3_aa: CASRPGQVNSYEQYF
j_call: TRBJ2-5; d_call: .; v_call: TRBV3-1; clone_size: .; cdr3_nt: TGTGCCAGCACCACGCAGGGGTTTCTCGGGGAGACCCAGTACTTC; cdr3_aa: CASTTQGFLGETQYF
j_call: TRBJ2-1; d_call: TRBD2; v_call: TRBV20-1; clone_size: .; cdr3_nt: TGCAGTGCTAGAGTTACTAGCGGGGGTGAAACTTACAATGAGCAGTTCTTC; cdr3_aa: CSARVTSGGETYNEQFF
j_call: TRBJ2-3; d_call: .; v_call: TRBV2; clone_size: .; cdr3_nt: TGTGCCAGCAGGGGCTCGACAGGAGACAACACAGATACGCAGTATTTT; cdr3_aa: CASRGSTGDNTDTQYF
j_call: TRBJ2-1; d_call: .; v_call: TRBV18; clone_size: .; cdr3_nt: TGTGCCAGCTCACCTAGATCGGACAAAAGCGGTGAGCAGTTCTTC; cdr3_aa: CASSPRSDKSGEQFF
j_call: TRBJ2-7; d_call: .; v_call: TRBV7-9; clone_size: .; cdr3_nt: TGTGCCAGCAGCTGGACAGGAGGGAACCCGTGGGACGAGCAGTACTTC; cdr3_aa: CASSWTGGNPWDEQYF
j_call: TRBJ2-3; d_call: .; v_call: TRBV20-1; clone_size: many; cdr3_nt: TGCAGTGCCGGAAGCGTGGCTCCCAGGACAGATACGCAGTATTTT; cdr3_aa: CSAGSVAPRTDTQYF
j_call: TRBJ2-1; d_call: TRBD1; v_call: TRBV20-1; clone_size: many; cdr3_nt: TGCAGTCTGGGGGACAGAAGATACAATGAGCAGTTCTTC; cdr3_aa: CSLGDRRYNEQFF
j_call: TRBJ2-5; d_call: .; v_call: TRBV29-1; clone_size: .; cdr3_nt: TGCAGCGTTGTGCTAGGGGGGCAAGAGACCCAGTACTTC; cdr3_aa: CSVVLGGQETQYF
j_call: TRBJ2-3; d_call: .; v_call: TRBV12-3/TRBV12-4; clone_size: .; cdr3_nt: TGTGCCAGCAGTTTAAGTAGCGATGATACGCAGTATTTT; cdr3_aa: CASSLSSDDTQYF
j_call: TRBJ2-1; d_call: .; v_call: TRBV5-8; clone_size: once; cdr3_nt: TGTGCCAGCAGCTTGGCCATCTCGGCTAGGACGGTGGATGAGCAGTTCTTC; cdr3_aa: CASSLAISARTVDEQFF
j_call: TRBJ2-7; d_call: TRBD2; v_call: TRBV4-2; clone_size: few; cdr3_nt: TGTGCCAGCAGCCAATTAGCGGGGGGAAATTACTACGAGCAGTACTTC; cdr3_aa: CASSQLAGGNYYEQYF
j_call: TRBJ2-3; d_call: .; v_call: TRBV12-3/TRBV12-4; clone_size: .; cdr3_nt: TGTGCCAGCATCCTACATGGTAGCACAGATACGCAGTATTTT; cdr3_aa: CASILHGSTDTQYF
j_call: TRBJ1-6; d_call: .; v_call: TRBV5-1; clone_size: many; cdr3_nt: TGCGCCAGCAGCATGGACAGCTCCTATAATTCACCCCTCCACTTT; cdr3_aa: CASSMDSSYNSPLHF
j_call: TRBJ1-1; d_call: .; v_call: TRBV6-5; clone_size: .; cdr3_nt: TGTGCCAGCAGTTACTCGGGCGGAACAATGAACACTGAAGCTTTCTTT; cdr3_aa: CASSYSGGTMNTEAFF
j_call: TRBJ1-1; d_call: .; v_call: TRBV19; clone_size: .; cdr3_nt: TGTGCCAGTACCCCGGGGGGTATGGACACTGAAGCTTTCTTT; cdr3_aa: CASTPGGMDTEAFF
j_call: TRBJ2-7; d_call: TRBD1; v_call: TRBV10-3; clone_size: few; cdr3_nt: TGTGCCATCAACCCTGGACAGGGTCGCAACGAGCAGTACTTC; cdr3_aa: CAINPGQGRNEQYF
j_call: TRBJ2-3; d_call: .; v_call: TRBV29-1; clone_size: many; cdr3_nt: TGCAGCGGAGAACAGGGAACAGATACGCAGTATTTT; cdr3_aa: CSGEQGTDTQYF
j_call: TRBJ1-1; d_call: .; v_call: TRBV15; clone_size: .; cdr3_nt: TGTGCCACCAGCAGAGTTGGGGGTATGAACACTGAAGCTTTCTTT; cdr3_aa: CATSRVGGMNTEAFF
j_call: TRBJ2-7; d_call: TRBD1; v_call: TRBV29-1; clone_size: few; cdr3_nt: TGCAGCGTTGAAGATCGGGGCAGGGGGTACTACGAGCAGTACTTC; cdr3_aa: CSVEDRGRGYYEQYF
j_call: TRBJ2-2; d_call: TRBD2; v_call: TRBV6-4; clone_size: few; cdr3_nt: TGTGCCAGCAGTGACGGCGGGGGGGCGACCGGGGAGCTGTTTTTT; cdr3_aa: CASSDGGGATGELFF
j_call: TRBJ2-7; d_call: TRBD1; v_call: TRBV10-1; clone_size: few; cdr3_nt: TGCGCCAGCAGCCGGACAGGGGTGATCTACGAGCAGTACTTC; cdr3_aa: CASSRTGVIYEQYF
j_call: TRBJ1-1; d_call: .; v_call: TRBV20-1; clone_size: few; cdr3_nt: TGCAGTGCTGGGCAGACAGGGAACACTGAAGCTTTCTTT; cdr3_aa: CSAGQTGNTEAFF
j_call: TRBJ2-1; d_call: .; v_call: TRBV20-1; clone_size: .; cdr3_nt: TGCAGTGCTAGAGCCCGACTGGCGGGGAGCTCCTACAATGAGCAGTTCTTC; cdr3_aa: CSARARLAGSSYNEQFF
j_call: TRBJ2-5; d_call: TRBD2; v_call: TRBV18; clone_size: few; cdr3_nt: TGTGCCAGCTCCCCGACTAGCGGCCAAGAGACCCAGTACTTC; cdr3_aa: CASSPTSGQETQYF
j_call: TRBJ2-3; d_call: .; v_call: TRBV4-1; clone_size: many; cdr3_nt: TGCGCCAGCAGCCAAGATCTGAGGTGGACAGATACGCAGTATTTT; cdr3_aa: CASSQDLRWTDTQYF
j_call: TRBJ2-3; d_call: .; v_call: TRBV5-6; clone_size: .; cdr3_nt: TGTGCCAGCAGCGGCGGTGGTCTTAGGACCAATACGCAGTATTTT; cdr3_aa: CASSGGGLRTNTQYF
j_call: TRBJ2-5; d_call: TRBD1; v_call: TRBV20-1; clone_size: .; cdr3_nt: TGCAGCCTCCCTCGACAGGGCCTCCAAGAGACCCAGTACTTC; cdr3_aa: CSLPRQGLQETQYF
j_call: TRBJ1-1; d_call: TRBD1; v_call: TRBV29-1; clone_size: few; cdr3_nt: TGCAGCGCCCGACAGGGCACTGAAGCTTTCTTT; cdr3_aa: CSARQGTEAFF
j_call: TRBJ1-2; d_call: .; v_call: TRBV29-1; clone_size: .; cdr3_nt: TGCAGCGTTGATCATAAGGCAGGGGATAACTATGGCTACACCTTC; cdr3_aa: CSVDHKAGDNYGYTF